Presented here are 27 T cell receptor beta chains from one specimen sequenced in a study of metastatic and nonmetastatic thyroid tumors. TCRdb re-called clones via MiXCR from the PCR reads. This sample has about 45,000 clones, with 3.5% to 5% found just once. Patients had received no treatment of any kind before thyroid surgery. Specimen: blood. The receptors shown here come from a female donor with papillary thyroid cancer or a benign thyroid nodule (not recorded which). Some clones in this sample may be carry-over from other donors' samples.

About this clone itself: A junction end diverges from the germline sequence, so it may reflect a read error. This sequence joins TRBV12-5 and TRBJ1-2; the D gene is possibly TRBD1 (6 bases). Germline V gives CDR1 LGHNT, CDR2 FRNRAP. This CDR3 is built from 16 residues. The DNA of the CDR3 is TGTGCTAGTGGTTTCATGGGACATCAAGATAACTATGGCCACACCTTC. It translates to CASGFMGHQDNYGHTF.

This clone was seen repeatedly, ten times or more. The J gene is TRBJ2-1, the V gene TRBV20-1, with TRBD1 identical over 9 bases. Germline V gives CDR1 DFQATT, CDR2 SNEGSKA (reference sequence). With 0 bases clipped from V and 11 bases from J, the junction kept 8 bases outside the gene matches. The CDR3 is 14 residues long. CDR3 region: CSARDQQGASKQFF. The CDR3 DNA is TGCAGTGCTAGAGATCAACAGGGGGCTAGTAAGCAGTTCTTC.

This clone was recorded at least ten times. The CDR3 DNA is TGCGCCAGCAGCCCCGGGACTAGCGGGGGTGATACGCAGTATTTT. This gives the protein CASSPGTSGGDTQYF. J is TRBJ2-3 and V is TRBV5-1; 14 positions agree with TRBD2. J lost 6 bases, V lost 4 bases, and 4 bases had no gene match. Germline V gene data show CDR1 as SGHRS and CDR2 as YFSETQ. This CDR3 spans 15 amino acids.

This clone showed up many times. V and J are TRBV20-1 and TRBJ2-1; either TRBD1 or TRBD2 may supply D (5 bases each). In germline, CDR1 is DFQATT, CDR2 SNEGSKA (reference sequence). The CDR3 consists of 15 residues. V dropped 6 bases and J dropped 6 bases, with 21 bases sitting between them. The CDR3 DNA is TGCAGTGCCGCCGGGGCAACTAGGTCGATCAATGAGCAGTTCTTC. Amino acids: CSAAGATRSINEQFF.

This clone turned up a few times. The chain carries TRBV12-5 and TRBJ2-2; D perhaps matches TRBD1 (5 bases). The V gene's germline CDR1 is LGHNT and CDR2 FRNRAP. This CDR3 contains 14 residues. V lost 2 bases and J lost 7, with 11 bases in between. The CDR3 DNA reads as TGTGCTAGTGGTTTGAGGGAAGGGGACGGGGAGCTGTTTTTT. Its protein product is CASGLREGDGELFF.

The sample holds many counts of this clone. The V and J genes are TRBV6-1 and TRBJ1-1, with TRBD1 identical over 7 bases. Germline CDR1 is MNHNS and CDR2 is SASEGT. V was clipped by 5 bases and J by 5 bases; unmatched bases: 14. This CDR3 contains 16 residues. CDR3 region: CASSYAGAGGGTEAFF. The CDR3 nucleotides read TGTGCCAGCAGTTACGCTGGGGCAGGGGGGGGAACTGAAGCTTTCTTT.

The chain combines TRBV15 with TRBJ1-4; a possible D gene is TRBD1 (5 bases). Germline assignment: CDR1 LNHNV and CDR2 YYDKDF (reference sequence). Trimming pared 4 bases from V and 10 bases from J, leaving 16 bases between. There are 14 residues in the CDR3. CDR3 in amino acids: CATSTRGGVGKLFF. CDR3 in DNA: TGTGCCACCAGCACCCGTGGAGGGGTGGGAAAACTGTTTTTT.

The table lists this clone with a few counts. One junction end does not reproduce the germline sequence, and a read error may be involved. V usage is TRBV6-2 or TRBV6-3 and J usage is TRBJ2-2; D possibly corresponds to TRBD2 (6 bases). CDR1 and CDR2 (germline): MNHEY, SVGEGT. CDR3 length: 10 amino acids. This CDR3 reads CASQAGGLFF. The DNA for the CDR3 is TGTGCCAGCCAAGCCGGGGGGCTGTTTTTT.

The V gene is TRBV12-3 or TRBV12-4, the J gene TRBJ2-7; tentatively, D is TRBD1 or TRBD2 (5 bases each). V was cut by 2 bases and J by 5 bases, with 10 bases left in between. The CDR3 consists of 13 residues. The CDR3 region has the DNA TGTGCCAGCAGTTTATGGGGGTCCAACGAGCAGTACTTC. Translating it yields CASSLWGSNEQYF.

Many counts were recorded for this clone. A read error may produce the germline difference seen at one junction end. The chain couples TRBV5-5 to TRBJ2-1; 9 bases agree with TRBD1. Germline-derived CDR1 and CDR2 are SGHKS and YYEKEE (reference sequence). This CDR3 spans 15 amino acids. CDR3 sequence: CASVQLLGQGDEQFF. Written as DNA, the CDR3 is TGCGCCAGCGTGCAGCTGTTGGGACAGGGTGATGAGCAGTTCTTC.

This clone was seen repeatedly, ten times or more. V gene TRBV14 combines with J gene TRBJ1-4; D is undetermined. The V end was cut by 2 bases, the J end by 8 bases, with 3 bases between. The CDR3 sequence is 11 residues long. Germline CDR1 is SGHDN and CDR2 is FVKESK. The CDR3 region has the DNA TGTGCCAGCAGCCAACGAGAAAAACTGTTTTTT. Translation: CASSQREKLFF.

The rearrangement joins TRBV10-3 to TRBJ2-3, with TRBD1 matching over 8 bases. V trimming: 5 bases; J trimming: 4 bases; junction bases outside the gene matches: 11. The CDR3 runs to 16 residues. Germline assignment: CDR1 ENHRY and CDR2 SYGVKD. In nucleotides, the CDR3 is TGTGCCATCAGTAGAATTGGGACAGGAGGATCAGATACGCAGTATTTT. Its protein is CAISRIGTGGSDTQYF.

This clone occurred many times. The chain is built from TRBV5-1 and TRBJ2-7; 12 positions agree with TRBD2. Germline V gene lookup returns CDR1 SGHRS and CDR2 YFSETQ. V dropped 4 bases and J dropped 2; count of bases not matched to a gene: 4. The CDR3 has 15 residues. CDR3 coding DNA: TGCGCCAGCAGCCGGACTAGCGGGACTACCTACGAGCAGTACTTC. Translation: CASSRTSGTTYEQYF.

Many counts were recorded for this clone. This sequence joins TRBV12-3 or TRBV12-4 and TRBJ2-3; D gene uncertain. Trimming removed 7 bases from V and 1 base from J, with 3 bases in between. CDR3 length: 11 amino acids. CDR3 loop: CASKRTDTQYF. CDR3 sequence (DNA): TGTGCCAGCAAACGCACAGATACGCAGTATTTT.

This clone was detected a few times. The V gene is TRBV12-3 or TRBV12-4, the J gene TRBJ1-6; 9 bases are shared with TRBD1. This CDR3 comprises 14 residues. Trimming took 5 bases from V and 8 from J; bases not matched to a gene: 4. The CDR3 reads CASSPGQGYSPLHF. In DNA, the CDR3 is TGTGCCAGCAGTCCGGGACAGGGATATTCACCCCTCCACTTT.

As DNA, the CDR3 is TGTGCCAGCATTAGGACAGCGGTCTTTAATGAGCAGTTCTTC. Translated, it gives CASIRTAVFNEQFF. The genes are TRBV2 and TRBJ2-1; D might be TRBD1 (6 bases). This CDR3 has 14 residues. Germline V gene lookup returns CDR1 SNHLY and CDR2 FYNNEI. V was pared by 7 bases and J by 7 bases, with 17 bases between.

With regard to this clone: One end of the junction varies from germline; a read error may be responsible. The chain couples TRBV5-1 to TRBJ1-4; 7 positions agree with TRBD1. This CDR3 comprises 14 residues. Per germline, CDR1 SGHRS and CDR2 YFSETQ. CDR3 residues: CAISFGTVLEKLFF. CDR3 nucleotide sequence: TGCGCCATCAGCTTCGGGACAGTTCTTGAAAAACTGTTTTTT.

There are many counts of this clone. The chain employs TRBV20-1 and TRBJ2-1; TRBD2 aligns across 8 bases. The CDR3 consists of 14 residues. V shed 6 bases and J 7 bases; nucleotides not matched to a gene: 11. CDR1 is DFQATT, CDR2 SNEGSKA, per germline (reference sequence). The CDR3 spells CSAERGLGLNEQFF. The CDR3, as DNA: TGCAGTGCCGAGAGGGGACTAGGCCTAAATGAGCAGTTCTTC.

V and J are TRBV7-2 and TRBJ1-1, with D tentatively TRBD1 (5 bases). V was pared by 7 bases and J by 0 bases, with 12 bases between. This CDR3 is 14 amino acids long. Germline loops: CDR1 SGHTA, CDR2 FQGNSA. The chain's CDR3 is CASNLTTVNTEAFF. The CDR3 region has the DNA TGTGCCAGCAACTTGACGACAGTGAACACTGAAGCTTTCTTT.

This clone has a count of ten or more. V is TRBV19 and J is TRBJ2-2; D uncertain. This CDR3 region has 12 residues. Trimming shortened V by 4 bases and J by 4 bases, and 4 bases separated the two germline ends. Germline V lookup: CDR1 LNHDA, CDR2 SQIVND (reference sequence). In DNA form, the CDR3 reads TGTGCCAGTAGTAAAGTCACCGGGGAGCTGTTTTTT. It specifies CASSKVTGELFF.

This clone was recorded at least ten times. The CDR3 DNA sequence: TGTGCCAGCAGTGGACTAGCCGATTACAATGAGCAGTTCTTC. It translates to CASSGLADYNEQFF. V is TRBV2 and J is TRBJ2-1, with 7 bases fitting TRBD2. Germline CDR1 reads SNHLY; CDR2 reads FYNNEI. The CDR3 is 14 amino acids. V was pared by 4 bases and J by 4 bases, with 4 bases of the junction left unmatched. The full variable domain, with the rest looked up from reference TRBV2 and TRBJ2-1, is EPEVTQTPSHQVTQMGQEVILRCVPISNHLYFYWYRQILGQKVEFLVSFYNNEISEKSEIFDDQFSVERPDGSNFTLKIRSTKLEDSAMYFCASSGLADYNEQFFGPGTRLTVL.

This clone was seen only a few times. The genes are TRBV18 and TRBJ2-7; D is perhaps TRBD2 (7 bases). This CDR3 has 15 amino acids. In germline, CDR1 is KGHSH, CDR2 LQKENI. Trimming left V 2 bases short and J 2 bases short, with 13 bases between. CDR3 nucleotides: TGTGCCAGCTCACCAGCTACGGGGGGCACCTACGAGCAGTACTTC. Translated: CASSPATGGTYEQYF. The complete variable domain, with remaining parts taken from reference TRBV18 and TRBJ2-7, reads NAGVMQNPRHLVRRRGQEARLRCSPMKGHSHVYWYRQLPEEGLKFMVYLQKENIIDESGMPKERFSAEFPKEGPSILRIQQVVRGDSAAYFCASSPATGGTYEQYFGPGTRLTVT.

This clone was seen ten or more times. The gene calls are TRBV30 and TRBJ1-2; 9 bases are shared with TRBD1. J lost 6 bases, V lost 1 base, and 3 bases had no gene match. This CDR3 has 13 residues. The germline CDR1 and CDR2 sequences are GTSNPN and SVGIG (reference sequence). Written as DNA, the CDR3 is TGTGCCTGGAGTGCCACAGGGGGCGATGGCTACACCTTC. This codes for CAWSATGGDGYTF.

This clone occurred many times. This chain uses TRBV9 with TRBJ1-1; no firm D call. Looked up from germline, CDR1 is SGDLS and CDR2 is YYNGEE. The CDR3 contains 13 residues. V was trimmed by 4 bases and J by 0 bases, leaving 7 bases between them. The CDR3, as DNA: TGTGCCAGCAGCAGGAGTGTGAACACTGAAGCTTTCTTT. Protein sequence: CASSRSVNTEAFF.

This clone is judged medium-sized. This rearrangement joins TRBV6-1 to TRBJ2-7; 13 bases match TRBD2. The CDR3 covers 17 residues. CDR1 and CDR2 (germline): MNHNS, SASEGT. After removal of 6 bases from V and 0 bases from J, the junction contained 8 bases not matched to a gene. CDR3 in DNA: TGTGCCAGCAGAGATCCGGGACTAGCGGGAAGCTCCTACGAGCAGTACTTC. It is translated as CASRDPGLAGSSYEQYF.

Ten or more counts support this clone. This clone may be a read error of a much larger clone one base away. Other DNA sequences in this sample translate to the same CDR3. The J gene is TRBJ1-5, the V gene TRBV6-2 or TRBV6-3; the match to TRBD1 covers 8 bases. V lost 2 bases, J lost 0 bases, and 9 bases stayed unmatched. Germline-derived CDR1 and CDR2 are MNHEY and SVGEGT. The length of the CDR3 is 18 residues. This CDR3 reads CASSYGRGRAISNQPQHF. CDR3 nucleotides: TGTGCCAGCAGTTACGGCAGGGGGCGCGCGATTAGCAATCAGCCCCAGCATTTT.

This clone was seen at least ten times. J is TRBJ2-1 and V is TRBV25-1; D not certain. CDR1 is MGHDK, CDR2 SYGVNS, per germline. The CDR3 consists of 15 residues. V was cut by 3 bases and J by 3 bases, with 12 bases left in between. CDR3 in amino acids: CASSDAAGYYNEQFF. In nucleotides, the CDR3 is TGTGCCAGCAGTGACGCGGCAGGTTACTACAATGAGCAGTTCTTC.